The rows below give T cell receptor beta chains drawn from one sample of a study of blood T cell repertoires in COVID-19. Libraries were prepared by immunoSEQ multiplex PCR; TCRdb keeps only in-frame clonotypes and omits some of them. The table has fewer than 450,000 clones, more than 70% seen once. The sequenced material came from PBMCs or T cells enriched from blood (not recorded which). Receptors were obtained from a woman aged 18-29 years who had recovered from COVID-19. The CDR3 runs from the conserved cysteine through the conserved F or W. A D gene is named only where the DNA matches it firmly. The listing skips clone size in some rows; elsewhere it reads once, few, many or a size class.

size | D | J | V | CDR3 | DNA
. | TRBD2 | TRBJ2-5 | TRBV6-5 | CASSSGTSGAKTQYF | TGTGCCAGCTCATCCGGGACTAGCGGGGCCAAGACCCAGTACTTC
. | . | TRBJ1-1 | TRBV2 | CASSEDGGLDTEAFF | TGTGCCAGCAGTGAAGATGGGGGGTTGGACACTGAAGCTTTCTTT
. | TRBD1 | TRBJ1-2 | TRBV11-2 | CASSPIGQGKDGYTF | TGTGCCAGCAGCCCGATAGGACAGGGGAAGGATGGCTACACCTTC
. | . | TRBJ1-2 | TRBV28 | CASSLSGIYGYTF | TGTGCCAGCAGTTTATCCGGGATCTATGGCTACACCTTC
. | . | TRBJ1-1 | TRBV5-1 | CASSLVGEDTEAFF | TGCGCCAGCAGCTTGGTAGGGGAGGACACTGAAGCTTTCTTT
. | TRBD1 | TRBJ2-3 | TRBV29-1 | CSVVGGQGFTDTQYF | TGCAGCGTTGTCGGGGGACAGGGCTTCACAGATACGCAGTATTTT
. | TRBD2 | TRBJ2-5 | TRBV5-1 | CASSLGTSGGETQYF | TGCGCCAGCAGCCTCGGGACTAGCGGGGGAGAGACCCAGTACTTC
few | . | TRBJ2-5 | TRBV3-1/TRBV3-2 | CASSQDAVRETQYF | TGTGCCAGCAGCCAAGATGCGGTTCGTGAGACCCAGTACTTC
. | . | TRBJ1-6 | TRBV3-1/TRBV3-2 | CASSQVPPIGQAYSPLHF | TGTGCCAGCAGCCAAGTCCCCCCGATTGGGCAGGCTTATTCACCCCTCCACTTT
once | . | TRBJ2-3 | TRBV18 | CASSPPVRSSSTDTQYF | TGTGCCAGCTCACCCCCGGTCCGTAGCTCTAGCACAGATACGCAGTATTTT
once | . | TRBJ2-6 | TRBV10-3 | CAISESAAGANVLTF | TGTGCCATCAGTGAGTCGGCCGCAGGGGCCAACGTCCTGACTTTC
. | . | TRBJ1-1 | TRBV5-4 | CASSLGPLNTEAFF | TGTGCCAGCAGCTTGGGCCCTCTAAACACTGAAGCTTTCTTT
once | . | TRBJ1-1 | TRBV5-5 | CASSLGQRPEAFF | TGTGCCAGCAGCTTGGGGCAGAGGCCTGAAGCTTTCTTT
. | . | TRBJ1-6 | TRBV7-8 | CASSTPGGKSPLHF | TGTGCCAGCAGCACCCCGGGGGGGAAATCACCCCTCCACTTT
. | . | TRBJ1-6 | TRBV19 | CASSITIRRHNSPLHF | TGTGCCAGTAGTATAACAATCAGGCGCCATAATTCACCCCTCCACTTT
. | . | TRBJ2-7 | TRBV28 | CASSFSGSEQYF | TGTGCCAGCAGTTTTTCAGGATCCGAGCAGTACTTC